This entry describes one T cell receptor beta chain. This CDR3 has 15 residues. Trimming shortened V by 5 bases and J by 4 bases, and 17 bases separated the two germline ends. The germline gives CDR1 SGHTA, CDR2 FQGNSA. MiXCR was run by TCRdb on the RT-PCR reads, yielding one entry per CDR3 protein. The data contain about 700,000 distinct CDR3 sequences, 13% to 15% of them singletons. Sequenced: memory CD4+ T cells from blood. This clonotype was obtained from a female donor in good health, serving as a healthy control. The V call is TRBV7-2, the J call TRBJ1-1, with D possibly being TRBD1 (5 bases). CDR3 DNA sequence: TGTGCCAGCAGCCGAAGTGGGGGGTATGGCACTGAAGCTTTCTTT. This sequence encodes CASSRSGGYGTEAFF.